This TCR beta chain was identified during a study of blood T cell repertoires in COVID-19 (dated by TCRdb to the early 2020s). In the study overall: Samples covering the acute and convalescent phases of COVID-19 were provided by collaborators in the United States, Italy and Spain. The prospective study material was composed of cDNA or gDNA derived from T cells, B-cell-depleted T cells, or PBMCs. The dataset comprised deeply sampled blood TCRbeta repertoires from subjects exposed to, actively infected with, or recovered from COVID-19. The repertoires were released in a freely available public database meant as a resource for research on the immune response to SARS-CoV-2. The samples were drawn from two sources: the first 160 participants of the ongoing ImmuneRACE study, and 950 to 1,500 subjects contributed by 6 global collaborators. A de-identified subject ID, COVID-19 status, age in years and sex were almost always included in the sample metadata. Where HLA class I and class II types were available, the types were taken from metadata supplied by the sample provider, not from assay-based typing. General findings and caveats noted by the study authors: How much clinical and demographic metadata was included differed by source and by participant, and the metadata was provided uncurated.

A remark on this clone: Its recognized antigen is unknown. No base-level quality is on record; no much larger clone is a single base apart.

V was cut back by 2 bases and J by 0 bases, leaving a gap of 21 bases between them. The cysteine opens and the phenylalanine closes a CDR3 of 19 amino acids. Only the CDR3 region is kept as DNA, spanning 57 bases read in frame from base 1. According to the germline V gene, CDR1 reads SGHVS and CDR2 reads FNYEAQ. The collaborating institutions used their own protocols to collect whole blood in K2EDTA tubes. For TCRbeta analysis, collaborator samples were shipped as frozen whole blood, as isolated PBMCs, or as DNA extracted from either sample type. The immunoSEQ Assay, a bias-controlled multiplex PCR, was used to amplify TCRbeta CDR3 regions from genomic DNA. Under the source paper's analysis protocol: The number of nucleated cells in each sample was estimated from the amplification of reference gene primers within the assay. Sequence reads were collapsed and filtered to measure the absolute abundance of every unique TCRbeta CDR3 rearrangement. For each sample, productive Simpson clonality was calculated by taking the square root of Simpson's diversity index across productive rearrangements. In its TCRdb copy, this immuneACCESS table keeps in-frame sequences only and misses some clones. Where compared with another copy, unresolved V genes explain less than half of these, and the others have no known cause. V and J calls and clone size are copied from that table; D and trimming were computed from the DNA. For this sample there are tens of thousands of clones; 88% appear just once. Jointly, the top ten make up 7.5% to 8.5% of the sample.

The rearrangement combines TRBV7-6 with TRBJ2-3, with TRBD2 as a weak D call on 6 bases. The sequence was obtained from a man between 60 and 75 years old with active COVID-19. What was sequenced was peripheral blood. This receptor has the CDR3 CASSLKPLVPGLSTDTQYF. The sequenced DNA: TGTGCCAGCAGCTTAAAACCGCTCGTCCCGGGACTCAGCACAGATACGCAGTATTTT.